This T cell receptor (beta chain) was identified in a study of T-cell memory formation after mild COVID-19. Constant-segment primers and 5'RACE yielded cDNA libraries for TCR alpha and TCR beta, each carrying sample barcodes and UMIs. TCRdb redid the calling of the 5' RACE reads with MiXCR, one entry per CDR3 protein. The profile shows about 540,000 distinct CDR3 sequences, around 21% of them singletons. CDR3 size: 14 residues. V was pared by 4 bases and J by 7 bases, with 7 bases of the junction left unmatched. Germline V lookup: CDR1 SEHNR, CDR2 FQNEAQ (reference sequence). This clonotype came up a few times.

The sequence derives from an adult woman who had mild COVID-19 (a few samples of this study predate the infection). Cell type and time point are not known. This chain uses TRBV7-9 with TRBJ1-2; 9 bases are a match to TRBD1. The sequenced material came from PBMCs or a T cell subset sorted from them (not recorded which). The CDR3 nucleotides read TGTGCCAGCAGCTATAAGGGACAGGGTGGTGGCTACACCTTC. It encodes CASSYKGQGGGYTF.